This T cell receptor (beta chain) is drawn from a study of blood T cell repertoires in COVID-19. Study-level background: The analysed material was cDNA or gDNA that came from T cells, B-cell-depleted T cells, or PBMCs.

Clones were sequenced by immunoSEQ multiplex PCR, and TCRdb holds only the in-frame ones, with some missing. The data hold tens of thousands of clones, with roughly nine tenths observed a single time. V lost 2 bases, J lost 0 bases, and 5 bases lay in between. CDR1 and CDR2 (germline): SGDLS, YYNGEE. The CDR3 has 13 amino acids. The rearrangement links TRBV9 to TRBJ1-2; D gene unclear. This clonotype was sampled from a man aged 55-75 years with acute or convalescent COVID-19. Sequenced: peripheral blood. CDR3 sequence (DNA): TGTGCCAGCAGCGTGCACACTAACTATGGCTACACCTTC. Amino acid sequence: CASSVHTNYGYTF.